This record covers a single T cell receptor beta chain. This specimen belongs to a study of blood T cell repertoires in COVID-19. Study details: Sample material is recorded as cDNA or gDNA derived from T cells, B-cell-depleted T cells, or PBMCs.

Authors' processing steps: Researchers report that nucleated cell counts were estimated from reference gene primer amplification. Clones were read by immunoSEQ multiplex PCR, and TCRdb kept only the in-frame ones, dropping some. The DNA was the basis for D and trimming; V, J and clone size are from that table. The sample includes approximately 120,000 clones, less than 90% seen only once; the top ten take 6.6%. Trimming took 8 bases from V and 3 from J; bases not matched to a gene: 7. Germline lookup yields CDR1 MNHEY and CDR2 SVGAGI. This CDR3 comprises 14 residues. The sample comprised peripheral blood. This sequence joins TRBV6-5 and TRBJ2-7; 10 nucleotides line up with TRBD2. This clonotype was sampled from an older man with active or convalescent COVID-19. In nucleotides, the CDR3 is TGTGCCAGCGGATCACTAGCGGGGTTCTACGAGCAGTACTTC. Protein: CASGSLAGFYEQYF.